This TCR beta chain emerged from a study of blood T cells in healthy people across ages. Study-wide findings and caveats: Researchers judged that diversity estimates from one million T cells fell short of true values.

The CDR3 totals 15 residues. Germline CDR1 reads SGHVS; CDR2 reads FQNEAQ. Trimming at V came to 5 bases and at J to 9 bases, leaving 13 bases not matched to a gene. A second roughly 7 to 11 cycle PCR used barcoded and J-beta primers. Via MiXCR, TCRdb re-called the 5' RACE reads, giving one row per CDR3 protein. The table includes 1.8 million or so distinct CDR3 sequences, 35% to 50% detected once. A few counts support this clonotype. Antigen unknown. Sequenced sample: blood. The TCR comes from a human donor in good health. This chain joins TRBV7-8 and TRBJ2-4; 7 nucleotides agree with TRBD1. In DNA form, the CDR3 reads TGTGCCAGCAGCACTCGACCACAGGGGCCGGTCATTCAGTACTTC. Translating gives CASSTRPQGPVIQYF.